The clone carrying this TCR beta chain has just one count. The junction does not match germline at one end; this may be a read error. Total RNA amounting to around 540 ng was the source from which TCR beta cDNA was made with a constant-region primer. ARM-PCR, slightly modified, supplied the TCR beta libraries through three nested multiplex PCR rounds. Running 10 cycles apiece, the first two PCR rounds relied on TRBV1-TRBV30 forward primers together with a C-beta reverse primer. One entry per CDR3 protein results from TCRdb running MiXCR on the multiplex PCR reads. The sample has some 110,000 distinct CDR3 sequences, around 84% seen once. Unsorted bulk tissue, roughly 20-34 mg of it, served as the source for co-extraction of RNA and DNA. The patients had histopathologically diagnosed primary liver carcinoma, and their disease was treated by surgical resection. Five distinct regions per tumor were sampled.

CDR3 size: 12 residues. Germline V lookup: CDR1 WSHSY, CDR2 SAAADI. These data come from a study of tumor-infiltrating lymphocytes in primary liver carcinoma. Whole-study context: Patients were both men and women, whose ages ran from 30 to 69 years.

The clonotype originates from a man aged 40-50 years with primary liver carcinoma and hepatitis B virus infection. Sequenced material: liver tumor tissue from sampling region 3. Sample subset: tumor region T3, left-lateral pole. This chain connects TRBV10-2 to TRBJ2-7; D gene uncertain. The CDR3 sequence: CASSHTNVEQYF. As DNA, the CDR3 is TGCGCCAGCAGCCACACTAACGTTGAGCAGTATTTC.